These 4 T cell receptor beta chains came from one sample sequenced in a study of T-cell reconstitution after alpha-beta-depleted transplantation in children. The library targeted TCRbeta and was prepared with unique molecular identifiers. TCRdb processed the PCR reads anew with MiXCR; each CDR3 protein has one entry. The repertoire has hundreds of thousands of distinct CDR3 sequences, approximately 20% of them found once; the top ten carry more than 2.5%. Sequenced material: PBMCs from the stem cell graft donor, taken from the stem cell graft. The receptors were gathered from a human donor who donated a stem cell graft to a child with acute lymphoblastic leukemia.

This clonotype was picked up a small number of times. This sequence joins TRBV11-1 and TRBJ2-7; tentatively, D is TRBD1 or TRBD2 (5 bases each). Germline V gene lookup returns CDR1 SGHAT and CDR2 FQDESV (reference sequence). CDR3 length: 14 amino acids. The germline V and J ends were trimmed by 3 bases and 7 bases, with 16 bases remaining between them. The CDR3 nucleotides are TGTGCCAGCAGCTTTCGGGACCGCAAAGTGGAGCAGTACTTC. Its translation: CASSFRDRKVEQYF.

This clonotype was counted only a few times. The genes are TRBV7-9 and TRBJ1-1, with D unresolved. The ends were cut back, 2 bases at V and 2 bases at J, with 6 bases in the middle. The CDR3 runs to 13 residues. Germline values: CDR1 SEHNR, CDR2 FQNEAQ (reference sequence). The CDR3 loop reads CASSLSINTEAFF. DNA for the CDR3: TGTGCCAGCAGCTTATCGATCAACACTGAAGCTTTCTTT.

The CDR3 coding sequence is TGTGCCAGCAGTTACTCGAGGCTCGGGGACGAGCAGTACTTC. Amino acids: CASSYSRLGDEQYF. The chain recombines TRBV6-5 with TRBJ2-7, with a possible D match to TRBD2 (5 bases). CDR3 length equals 14 residues. In germline, CDR1 is MNHEY, CDR2 SVGAGI. Trimming took 0 bases from V and 5 from J, leaving 11 bases between them.

This clonotype appeared a few times. The chain couples TRBV5-1 to TRBJ1-1, with TRBD1 matching 7 bases. CDR1 is SGHRS, CDR2 YFSETQ, per germline. The CDR3 contains 15 residues. V lost 0 bases, J lost 3 bases, and 5 bases stayed unmatched. CDR3 bases: TGCGCCAGCAGCTTGGTCCAGGGGGTAGACACTGAAGCTTTCTTT. This encodes CASSLVQGVDTEAFF.